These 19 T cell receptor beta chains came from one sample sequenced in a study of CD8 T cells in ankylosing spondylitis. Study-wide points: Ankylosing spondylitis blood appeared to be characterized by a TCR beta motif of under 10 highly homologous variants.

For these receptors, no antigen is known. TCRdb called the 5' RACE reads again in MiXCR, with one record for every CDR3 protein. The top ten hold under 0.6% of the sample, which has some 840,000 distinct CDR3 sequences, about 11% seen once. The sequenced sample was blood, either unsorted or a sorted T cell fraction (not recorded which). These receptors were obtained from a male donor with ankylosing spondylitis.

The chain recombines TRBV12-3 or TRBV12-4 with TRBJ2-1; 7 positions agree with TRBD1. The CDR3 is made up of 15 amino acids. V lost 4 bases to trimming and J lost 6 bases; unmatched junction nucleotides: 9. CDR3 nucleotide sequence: TGTGCCAGCAGTTCCACCGGGACAGTAGGCAATGAGCAGTTCTTC. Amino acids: CASSSTGTVGNEQFF.

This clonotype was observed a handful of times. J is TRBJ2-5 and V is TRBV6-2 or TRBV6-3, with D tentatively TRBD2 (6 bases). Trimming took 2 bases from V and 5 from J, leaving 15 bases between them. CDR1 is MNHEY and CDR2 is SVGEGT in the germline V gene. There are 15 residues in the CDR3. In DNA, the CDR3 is TGTGCCAGCAGTTACCAGGGACTTCCCGCGGAGACCCAGTACTTC. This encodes CASSYQGLPAETQYF.

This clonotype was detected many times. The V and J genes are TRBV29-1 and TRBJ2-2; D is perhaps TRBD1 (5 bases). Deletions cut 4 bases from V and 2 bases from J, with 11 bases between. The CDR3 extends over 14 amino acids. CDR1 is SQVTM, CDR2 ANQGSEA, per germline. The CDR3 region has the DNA TGCAGCGTTGGGACACAGCCTAACACCGGGGAGCTGTTTTTT. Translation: CSVGTQPNTGELFF.

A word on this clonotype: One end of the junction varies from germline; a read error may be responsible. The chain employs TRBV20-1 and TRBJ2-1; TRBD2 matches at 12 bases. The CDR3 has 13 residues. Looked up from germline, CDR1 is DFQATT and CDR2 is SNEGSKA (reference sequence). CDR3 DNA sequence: TGCAGTGCCGGCGGACTAGCGGGACCATTGGTGGTCTTC. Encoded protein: CSAGGLAGPLVVF.

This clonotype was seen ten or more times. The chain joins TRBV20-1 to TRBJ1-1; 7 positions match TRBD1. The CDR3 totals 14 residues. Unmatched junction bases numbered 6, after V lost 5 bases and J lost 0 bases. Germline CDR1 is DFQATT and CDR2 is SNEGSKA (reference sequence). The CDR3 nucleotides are TGCAGTGCTCGATACAGGGGCCTGAACACTGAAGCTTTCTTT. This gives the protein CSARYRGLNTEAFF.

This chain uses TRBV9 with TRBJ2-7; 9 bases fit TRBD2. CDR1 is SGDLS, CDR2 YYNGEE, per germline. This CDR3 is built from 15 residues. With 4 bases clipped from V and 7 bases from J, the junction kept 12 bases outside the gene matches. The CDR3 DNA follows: TGTGCCAGCAGCCCCAAGCGGGGGGAGGTTGGTGAGCAGTACTTC. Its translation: CASSPKRGEVGEQYF.

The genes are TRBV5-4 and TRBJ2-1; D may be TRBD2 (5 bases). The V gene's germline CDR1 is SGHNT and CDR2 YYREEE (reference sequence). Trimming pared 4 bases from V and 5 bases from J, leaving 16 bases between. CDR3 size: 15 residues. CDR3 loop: CASSKEAEPNNEQFF. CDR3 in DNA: TGTGCCAGCAGCAAGGAGGCAGAACCTAACAATGAGCAGTTCTTC.

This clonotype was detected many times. This CDR3 is CASSFRQGGYEQYF. The DNA for the CDR3 is TGTGCCAGCAGTTTTCGTCAGGGAGGCTACGAGCAGTACTTC. The genes are TRBV12-3 or TRBV12-4 and TRBJ2-7; D might be TRBD2 (6 bases). Trimming cost V 3 bases and J 3 bases, with 12 bases left between them. This CDR3 has 14 residues.

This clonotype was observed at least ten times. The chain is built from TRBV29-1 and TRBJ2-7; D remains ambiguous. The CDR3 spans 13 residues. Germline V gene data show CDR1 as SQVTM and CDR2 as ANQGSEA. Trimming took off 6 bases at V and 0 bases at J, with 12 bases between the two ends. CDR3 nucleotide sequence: TGCAGCGTAAAGAAGGGAAACTCCTACGAGCAGTACTTC. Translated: CSVKKGNSYEQYF.

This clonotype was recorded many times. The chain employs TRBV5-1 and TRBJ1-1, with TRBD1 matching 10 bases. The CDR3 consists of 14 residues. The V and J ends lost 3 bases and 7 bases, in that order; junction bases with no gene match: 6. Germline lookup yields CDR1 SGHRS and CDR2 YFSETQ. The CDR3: CASSSPGTGVEAFF. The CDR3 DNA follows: TGCGCCAGCAGCTCGCCAGGGACAGGGGTTGAAGCTTTCTTT.

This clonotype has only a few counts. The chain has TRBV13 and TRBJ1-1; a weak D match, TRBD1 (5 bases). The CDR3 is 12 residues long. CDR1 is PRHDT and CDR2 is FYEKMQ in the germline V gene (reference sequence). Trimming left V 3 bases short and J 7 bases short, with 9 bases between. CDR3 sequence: CASSFPGGEAFF. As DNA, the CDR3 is TGTGCCAGCAGCTTCCCTGGGGGTGAAGCTTTCTTT.

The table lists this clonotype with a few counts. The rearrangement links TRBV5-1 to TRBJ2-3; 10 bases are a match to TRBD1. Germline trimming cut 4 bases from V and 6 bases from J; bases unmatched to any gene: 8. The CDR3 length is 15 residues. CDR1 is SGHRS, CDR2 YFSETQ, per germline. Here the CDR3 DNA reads TGCGCCAGCAGCGAGGACAGGGGGTATCTGGATACGCAGTATTTT. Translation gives CASSEDRGYLDTQYF. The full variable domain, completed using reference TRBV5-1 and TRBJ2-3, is KAGVTQTPRYLIKTRGQQVTLSCSPISGHRSVSWYQQTPGQGLQFLFEYFSETQRNKGNFPGRFSGRQFSNSRSEMNVSTLELGDSALYLCASSEDRGYLDTQYFGPGTRLTVL.

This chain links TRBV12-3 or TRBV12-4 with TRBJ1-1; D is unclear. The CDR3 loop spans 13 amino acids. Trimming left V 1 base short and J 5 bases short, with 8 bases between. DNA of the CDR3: TGTGCCAGCAGTTTAGTGGTGGAGACTGAAGCTTTCTTT. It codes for CASSLVVETEAFF.

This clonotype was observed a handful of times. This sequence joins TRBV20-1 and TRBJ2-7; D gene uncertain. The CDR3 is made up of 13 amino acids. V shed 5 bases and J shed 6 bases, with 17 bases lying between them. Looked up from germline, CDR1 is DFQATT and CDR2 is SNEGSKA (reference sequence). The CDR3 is CSALRTASGEQYF. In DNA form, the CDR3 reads TGCAGTGCTTTGAGGACCGCGTCGGGCGAGCAGTACTTC.

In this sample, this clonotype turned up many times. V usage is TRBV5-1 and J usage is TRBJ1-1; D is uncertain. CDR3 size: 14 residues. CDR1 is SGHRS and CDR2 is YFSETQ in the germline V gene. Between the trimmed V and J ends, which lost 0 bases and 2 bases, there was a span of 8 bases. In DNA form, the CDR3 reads TGCGCCAGCAGCTTGGGCAGGAGTAACACTGAAGCTTTCTTT. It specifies CASSLGRSNTEAFF.

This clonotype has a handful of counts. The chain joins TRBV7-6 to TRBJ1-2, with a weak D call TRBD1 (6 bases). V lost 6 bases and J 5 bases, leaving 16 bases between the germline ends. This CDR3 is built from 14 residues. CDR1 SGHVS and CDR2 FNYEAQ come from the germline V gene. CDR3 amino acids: CASSVGQGIYGYTF. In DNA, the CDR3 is TGTGCCAGCAGTGTCGGGCAGGGGATTTATGGCTACACCTTC.

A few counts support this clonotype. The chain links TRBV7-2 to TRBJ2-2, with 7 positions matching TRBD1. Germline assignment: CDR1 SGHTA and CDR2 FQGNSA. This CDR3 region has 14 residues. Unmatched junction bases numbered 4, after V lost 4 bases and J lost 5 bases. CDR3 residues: CASSSQGLTGELFF. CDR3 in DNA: TGTGCCAGCAGCTCACAGGGGCTTACCGGGGAGCTGTTTTTT.

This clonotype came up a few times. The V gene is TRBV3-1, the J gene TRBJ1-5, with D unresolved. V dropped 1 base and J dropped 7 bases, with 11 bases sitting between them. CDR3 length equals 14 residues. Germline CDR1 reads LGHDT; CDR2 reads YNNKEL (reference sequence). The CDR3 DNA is TGTGCCAGCAGCCAAGGCGGCTCAGGACAGCCCCAGCATTTT. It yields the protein CASSQGGSGQPQHF. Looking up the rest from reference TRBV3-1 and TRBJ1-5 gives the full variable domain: DTAVSQTPKYLVTQMGNDKSIKCEQNLGHDTMYWYKQDSKKFLKIMFSYNNKELIINETVPNRFSPKSPDKAHLNLHINSLELGDSAVYFCASSQGGSGQPQHFGDGTRLSIL.

The CDR3 loop reads CSVTTEAQETQYF. The DNA of the CDR3 is TGCAGTGTAACGACAGAAGCCCAAGAGACCCAGTACTTC. The gene calls are TRBV20-1 and TRBJ2-5; a weak D match, TRBD1 (5 bases). Trimming removed 7 bases from V and 1 base from J, with 13 bases in between. This CDR3 is 13 amino acids long. Germline assignment: CDR1 DFQATT and CDR2 SNEGSKA (reference sequence).